The T cell receptor (beta chain) described here comes from a study of T cells in tumors after PD-1 blockade. Sequenced by immunoSEQ multiplex PCR; TCRdb stores in-frame clones only, minus some. The sample holds around 19,000 clones, around four fifths seen once. Looked up from germline, CDR1 is SEHNR and CDR2 is FQNEAQ (reference sequence). Trimming stripped 5 bases from V and 0 bases from J, with 20 bases between. The CDR3 contains 17 residues. The chain uses TRBV7-9 and TRBJ2-7; the D gene is possibly TRBD2 (5 bases). This sequence originates from a human donor with basal cell carcinoma. The sample here was PBMCs, taken before anti-PD-1 treatment. CDR3 region: CASSPASRGKSSYEQYF. The CDR3 region has the DNA TGTGCCAGCAGCCCCGCCTCGCGAGGGAAAAGCTCCTACGAGCAGTACTTC.